The 11 T cell receptor beta chains below were found in one sample sequenced in a study of post-analysis software for immune sequencing data. Whole-study results and caveats: Patients had higher frequencies than controls of roughly 5 TRBV segments, including TRBV5-6, TRBV5-1 and TRBV20-1.

TCR beta cDNA libraries had unique molecular identifiers. TCRdb re-analysed the PCR reads in MiXCR, keeping a single row per CDR3 protein. There are a few hundred thousand distinct CDR3 sequences in the sample; less than 40% occur only once, and around 5.2% lies in the top ten. Antigens for these TCRs are unknown. The sample was blood. All receptors derive from a girl aged 5-17 years with multiple sclerosis.

This clonotype was picked up many times. CDR3 residues: CASSRGLAGTYNEQFF. The CDR3 bases are TGCGCCAGCAGCCGAGGACTAGCGGGAACCTACAATGAGCAGTTCTTC. The chain uses TRBV5-1 and TRBJ2-1; 12 bases match TRBD2. With 4 bases clipped from V and 2 bases from J, the junction kept 4 bases outside the gene matches. Germline loops: CDR1 SGHRS, CDR2 YFSETQ. This CDR3 spans 16 amino acids.

The chain employs TRBV4-3 and TRBJ2-4; D gene unclear. Deletions cut 3 bases from V and 1 base from J, with 10 bases between. The length of the CDR3 is 15 residues. Germline CDR1 is LGHNA and CDR2 is YSLEER. The CDR3 region has the DNA TGCGCCAGCAGCCATAGGTTAGGGGCCAAAAACATTCAGTACTTC. Translation: CASSHRLGAKNIQYF.

This clonotype was seen at least ten times. The chain joins TRBV7-2 to TRBJ2-7; the D is unclear. V shed 1 base and J shed 7 bases, with 11 bases lying between them. Germline V lookup: CDR1 SGHTA, CDR2 FQGNSA. The CDR3 covers 13 residues. The CDR3 sequence: CASSLEGPREQYF. DNA of the CDR3: TGTGCCAGCAGCTTAGAAGGGCCCCGGGAGCAGTACTTC.

This clonotype was observed many times. The J gene is TRBJ2-5, the V gene TRBV24-1, with D unresolved. V was shortened by 4 bases and J by 1 base, with 15 bases between the two germline ends. This CDR3 is 16 amino acids long. Germline CDR1 reads KGHDR; CDR2 reads SFDVKD. The CDR3 spells CATSEFSSTLQETQYF. DNA of the CDR3: TGTGCCACCAGTGAGTTCAGCAGCACTCTCCAAGAGACCCAGTACTTC.

This clonotype was counted many times. The rearrangement links TRBV7-9 to TRBJ2-5; D assignment may be TRBD1 or TRBD2 (5 bases each). Germline CDR1 reads SEHNR; CDR2 reads FQNEAQ (reference sequence). V was trimmed by 4 bases and J by 5 bases, leaving 14 bases between them. The CDR3 consists of 14 residues. The CDR3: CASSWGPPGETQYF. The CDR3 DNA sequence: TGTGCCAGCAGCTGGGGACCGCCGGGGGAGACCCAGTACTTC.

The V and J genes are TRBV18 and TRBJ1-5; 9 bases are a match to TRBD1. The CDR3 contains 17 residues. Germline CDR1 and CDR2: KGHSH and LQKENI. V was clipped by 0 bases and J by 1 base; unmatched bases: 4. The CDR3 loop reads CASSPPWGTGSNQPQHF. The DNA for the CDR3 is TGTGCCAGCTCACCACCGTGGGGGACAGGGAGCAATCAGCCCCAGCATTTT.

Worth noting for this clonotype: This could be a read error, since a much larger clone is one nucleotide away. CDR3 amino acids: CARNKGYTGTQYF. CDR3 sequence (DNA): TGTGCCAGGAACAAGGGTTACACAGGTACGCAGTATTTT. This chain joins TRBV21-1 and TRBJ2-3. TRBV21-1 is a known pseudogene. This CDR3 comprises 13 residues.

This clonotype was observed many times. This rearrangement joins TRBV3-1 to TRBJ2-1; D gene unclear. Germline values: CDR1 LGHDT, CDR2 YNNKEL (reference sequence). V was cut by 4 bases and J by 0 bases, with 10 bases left in between. The CDR3 sequence is 15 residues long. The CDR3 region is CASSRDSSSYNEQFF. The CDR3 nucleotides read TGTGCCAGCAGCCGAGATTCCAGCTCCTACAATGAGCAGTTCTTC.

In the case of this clonotype: The junction does not match germline at one end; this may be a read error. The chain carries TRBV7-9 and TRBJ2-1; possible D gene TRBD1, 5 bases. This CDR3 has 12 residues. Germline V gene data show CDR1 as SEHNR and CDR2 as FQNEAQ (reference sequence). The CDR3, as DNA: TGTACCAGCAGCTTGAGACAGTCTGAGCAGTTCTTC. Protein product: CTSSLRQSEQFF.

There are many counts of this clonotype. The chain has TRBV6-5 and TRBJ2-5; D is unresolved. Germline-derived CDR1 and CDR2 are MNHEY and SVGAGI. Trimming removed 0 bases from V and 5 bases from J, with 7 bases in between. The CDR3 is made up of 13 amino acids. For the CDR3, the DNA is TGTGCCAGCAGTTACTCGATAATGGAGACCCAGTACTTC. This codes for CASSYSIMETQYF.

The chain recombines TRBV11-2 with TRBJ2-5; D gene uncertain. The J call may be mistaken, given a closer DNA end match to TRBJ2-1. The CDR3 has 14 residues. Germline lookup yields CDR1 SGHAT and CDR2 FQNNGV. CDR3 sequence reads: CASSFLLGQETQFF. The CDR3 DNA follows: TGTGCCAGCAGCTTTCTCTTGGGCCAAGAGACCCAGTTCTTC.